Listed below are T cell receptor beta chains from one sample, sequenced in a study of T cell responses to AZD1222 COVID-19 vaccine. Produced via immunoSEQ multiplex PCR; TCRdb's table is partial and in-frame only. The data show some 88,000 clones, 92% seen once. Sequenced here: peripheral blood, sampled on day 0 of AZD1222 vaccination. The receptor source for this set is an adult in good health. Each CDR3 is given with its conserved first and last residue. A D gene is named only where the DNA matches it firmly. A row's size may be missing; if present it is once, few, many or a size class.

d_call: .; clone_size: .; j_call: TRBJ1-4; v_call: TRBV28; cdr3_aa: CASSGVREGEKLFF; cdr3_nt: TGTGCCAGCAGTGGGGTAAGAGAGGGTGAAAAACTGTTTTTT
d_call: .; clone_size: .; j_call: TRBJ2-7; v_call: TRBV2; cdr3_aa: CASSGPDVDEQYF; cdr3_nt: TGTGCCAGCAGTGGGCCAGATGTAGACGAGCAGTACTTC
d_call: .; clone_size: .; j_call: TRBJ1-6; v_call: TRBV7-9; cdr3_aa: CASSGGGPDNSPLHF; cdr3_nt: TGTGCCAGCAGCGGAGGTGGTCCGGATAATTCACCCCTCCACTTT
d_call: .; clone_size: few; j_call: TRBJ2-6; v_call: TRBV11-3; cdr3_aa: CASSSEKFSGANVLTF; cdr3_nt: TGTGCCAGCAGCTCAGAGAAGTTCTCTGGGGCCAACGTCCTGACTTTC
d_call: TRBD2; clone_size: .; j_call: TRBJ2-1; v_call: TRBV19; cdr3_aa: CATSTSGRLNEQFF; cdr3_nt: TGTGCCACCTCAACTAGCGGGAGATTGAATGAGCAGTTCTTC
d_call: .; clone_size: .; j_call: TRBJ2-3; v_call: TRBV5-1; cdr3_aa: CASTQGSGTARLYF; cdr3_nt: TGCGCCAGCACCCAGGGCAGTGGGACCGCTAGGCTGTATTTT
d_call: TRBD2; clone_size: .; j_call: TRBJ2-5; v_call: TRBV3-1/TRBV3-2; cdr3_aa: CASSLRLAGYQETQYF; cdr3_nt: TGTGCCAGCAGTCTCCGACTAGCGGGATATCAAGAGACCCAGTACTTC
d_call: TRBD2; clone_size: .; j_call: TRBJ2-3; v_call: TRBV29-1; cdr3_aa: CSVGQASGTTDTQYF; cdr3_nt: TGCAGCGTCGGCCAGGCTAGCGGGACCACAGATACGCAGTATTTT
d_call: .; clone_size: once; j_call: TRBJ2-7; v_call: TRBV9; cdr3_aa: CASSPQGRGEQYF; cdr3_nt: TGTGCCAGCAGTCCACAGGGTAGGGGCGAGCAGTACTTC
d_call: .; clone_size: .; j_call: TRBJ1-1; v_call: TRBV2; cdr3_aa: CASTVDSNTEAFF; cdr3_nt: TGTGCCAGCACCGTTGACAGCAACACTGAAGCTTTCTTT
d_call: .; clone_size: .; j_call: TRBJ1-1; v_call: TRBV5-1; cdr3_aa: CASSLATGTLNTEAFF; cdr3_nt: TGCGCCAGCAGCTTGGCCACGGGGACGCTGAACACTGAAGCTTTCTTT
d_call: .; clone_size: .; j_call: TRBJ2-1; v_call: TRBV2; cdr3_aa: CASSSRSEQFF; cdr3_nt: TGTGCCAGCAGTTCCAGATCTGAGCAGTTCTTC
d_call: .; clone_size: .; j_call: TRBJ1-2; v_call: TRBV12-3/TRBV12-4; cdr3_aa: CASSFELGGYTF; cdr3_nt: TGTGCCAGCAGTTTTGAGCTGGGTGGCTACACCTTC
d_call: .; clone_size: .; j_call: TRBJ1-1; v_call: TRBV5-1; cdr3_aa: CASTPGGGKAFF; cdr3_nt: TGCGCCAGCACCCCTGGTGGGGGGAAGGCTTTCTTT
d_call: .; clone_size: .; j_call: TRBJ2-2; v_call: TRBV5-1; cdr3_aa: CASSPGLTRTGELFF; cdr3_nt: TGCGCCAGCAGCCCTGGACTAACGAGGACCGGGGAGCTGTTTTTT
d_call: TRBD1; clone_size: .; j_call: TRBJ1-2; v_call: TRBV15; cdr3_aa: CATSRGGQGSEGYTF; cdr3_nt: TGTGCCACCAGCAGAGGGGGACAGGGATCGGAAGGCTACACCTTC
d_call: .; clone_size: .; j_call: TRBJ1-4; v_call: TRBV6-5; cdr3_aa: CASSPPGHSNEKLFF; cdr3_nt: TGTGCCAGCAGTCCCCCGGGACATTCTAATGAAAAACTGTTTTTT
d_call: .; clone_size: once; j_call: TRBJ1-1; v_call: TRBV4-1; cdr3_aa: CASSQDRGVPNRNTEAFF; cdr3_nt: TGCGCCAGCAGCCAAGATCGAGGGGTCCCAAATCGAAACACTGAAGCTTTCTTT
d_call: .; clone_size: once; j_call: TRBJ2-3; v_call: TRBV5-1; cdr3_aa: CASSPWSKGRADTQYF; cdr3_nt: TGCGCCAGCAGCCCCTGGAGCAAGGGACGCGCAGATACGCAGTATTTT
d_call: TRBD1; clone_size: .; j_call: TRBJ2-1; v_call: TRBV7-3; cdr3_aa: CASSPRGPYNEQFF; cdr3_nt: TGTGCCAGCAGCCCCAGGGGGCCTTACAATGAGCAGTTCTTC
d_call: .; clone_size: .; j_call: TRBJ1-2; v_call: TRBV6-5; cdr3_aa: CASRRTITTGGYTF; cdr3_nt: TGTGCCAGCAGACGGACAATTACCACGGGTGGCTACACCTTC
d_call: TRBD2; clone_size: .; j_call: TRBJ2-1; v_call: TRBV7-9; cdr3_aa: CASTPLSISGESSYNEQFF; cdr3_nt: TGTGCCAGCACCCCCCTAAGTATTAGCGGGGAAAGCTCCTACAATGAGCAGTTCTTC
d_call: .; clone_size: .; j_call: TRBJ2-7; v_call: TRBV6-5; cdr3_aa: CASNPGEPSYEQYF; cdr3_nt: TGTGCCAGCAACCCAGGGGAGCCCTCCTACGAGCAGTACTTC
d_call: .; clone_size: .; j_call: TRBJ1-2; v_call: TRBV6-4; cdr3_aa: CASSDSLDSIHYGYTF; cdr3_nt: TGTGCCAGCAGTGACTCATTGGACAGTATTCACTATGGCTACACCTTC
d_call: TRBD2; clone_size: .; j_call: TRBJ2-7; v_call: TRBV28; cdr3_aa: CASIGTSGSYEQYF; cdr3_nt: TGTGCCAGCATCGGGACTAGCGGGAGTTACGAGCAGTACTTC
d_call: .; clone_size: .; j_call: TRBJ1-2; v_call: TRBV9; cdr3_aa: CASSVGQGYGYTF; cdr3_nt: TGTGCCAGCAGCGTAGGGCAGGGTTATGGCTACACCTTC
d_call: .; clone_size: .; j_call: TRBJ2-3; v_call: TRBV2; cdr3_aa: CASSLESGTDTQYF; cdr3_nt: TGTGCCAGCAGCCTGGAATCGGGGACAGATACGCAGTATTTT
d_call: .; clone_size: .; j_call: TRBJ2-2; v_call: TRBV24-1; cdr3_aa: CATSPVNTGELFF; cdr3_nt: TGTGCCACCAGTCCGGTGAACACCGGGGAGCTGTTTTTT
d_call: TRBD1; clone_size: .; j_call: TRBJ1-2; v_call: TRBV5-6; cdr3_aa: CASSLSGTGAWLGYTF; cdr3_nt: TGTGCCAGCAGCTTGTCCGGGACAGGGGCGTGGTTGGGCTACACCTTC
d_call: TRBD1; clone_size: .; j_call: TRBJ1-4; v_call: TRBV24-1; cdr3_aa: CATSDATGTGRVEKLFF; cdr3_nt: TGTGCCACCAGTGATGCTACCGGGACAGGGAGAGTTGAAAAACTGTTTTTT
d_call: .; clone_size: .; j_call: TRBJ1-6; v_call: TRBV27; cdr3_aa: CASSQVGNSPLHF; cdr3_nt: TGTGCCAGCAGTCAAGTAGGGAATTCACCCCTCCACTTT
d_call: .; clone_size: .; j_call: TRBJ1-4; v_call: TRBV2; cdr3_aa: CASSEAGVRVAGEKLFF; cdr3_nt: TGTGCCAGCAGTGAAGCTGGAGTTAGGGTTGCTGGTGAAAAACTGTTTTTT
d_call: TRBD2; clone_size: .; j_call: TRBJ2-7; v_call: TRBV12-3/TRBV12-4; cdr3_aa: CASRAGTRVQQYF; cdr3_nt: TGTGCCAGCAGGGCCGGGACTAGGGTTCAACAGTACTTC
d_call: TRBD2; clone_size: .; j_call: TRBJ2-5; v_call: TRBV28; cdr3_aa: CASSLSSGRARETQYF; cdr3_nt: TGTGCCAGCAGTTTGTCTAGCGGGAGGGCCAGGGAGACCCAGTACTTC
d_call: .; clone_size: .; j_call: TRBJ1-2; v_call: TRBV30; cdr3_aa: CAWASGPYGYTF; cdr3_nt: TGTGCCTGGGCGAGCGGACCTTATGGCTACACCTTC
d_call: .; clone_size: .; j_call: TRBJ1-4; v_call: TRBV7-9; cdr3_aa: CASSPLGVEKLFF; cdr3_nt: TGTGCCAGCAGCCCGCTCGGGGTTGAAAAACTGTTTTTT
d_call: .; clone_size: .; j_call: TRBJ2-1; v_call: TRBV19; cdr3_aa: CASSNSGPGTYSSYNEQFF; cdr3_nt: TGTGCCAGTAGTAATTCGGGGCCCGGGACATACAGCTCCTACAATGAGCAGTTCTTC
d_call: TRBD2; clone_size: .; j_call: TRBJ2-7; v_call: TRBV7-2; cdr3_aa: CASSSGLAGVGEQYF; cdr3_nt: TGTGCCAGCAGCTCAGGACTAGCGGGAGTCGGCGAGCAGTACTTC
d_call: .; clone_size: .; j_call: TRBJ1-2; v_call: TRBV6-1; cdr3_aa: CASSEAVGGNYGYTF; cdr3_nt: TGTGCCAGCAGTGAAGCAGTGGGGGGTAACTATGGCTACACCTTC
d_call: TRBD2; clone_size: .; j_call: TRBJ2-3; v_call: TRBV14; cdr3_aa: CASSPSGRAKQYF; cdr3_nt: TGTGCCAGCAGCCCTAGCGGGAGGGCTAAGCAGTATTTT
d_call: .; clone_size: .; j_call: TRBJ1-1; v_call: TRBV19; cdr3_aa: CASSTFGGLNTEAFF; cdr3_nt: TGTGCCAGTAGTACCTTCGGGGGCTTGAACACTGAAGCTTTCTTT
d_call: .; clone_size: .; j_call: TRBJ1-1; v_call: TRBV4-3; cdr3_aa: CASSQDSRVNTEAFF; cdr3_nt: TGCGCCAGCAGCCAGGACTCTAGAGTAAACACTGAAGCTTTCTTT
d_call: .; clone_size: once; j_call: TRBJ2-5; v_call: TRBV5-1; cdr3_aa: CASSMEGSETQYF; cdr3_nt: TGCGCCAGCAGCATGGAGGGGTCAGAGACCCAGTACTTC
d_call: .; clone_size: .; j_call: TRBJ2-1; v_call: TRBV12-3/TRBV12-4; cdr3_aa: CASSFPTAEQFF; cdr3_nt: TGTGCCAGCAGTTTCCCCACAGCCGAGCAGTTCTTC
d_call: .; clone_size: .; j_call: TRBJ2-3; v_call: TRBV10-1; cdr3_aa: CATWTLLDTQYF; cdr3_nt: TGCGCCACCTGGACCCTACTTGATACGCAGTATTTT
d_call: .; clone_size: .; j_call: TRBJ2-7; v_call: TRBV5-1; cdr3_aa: CASSLGADREIAYEQYF; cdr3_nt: TGCGCCAGCAGCTTGGGAGCAGACAGAGAGATAGCCTACGAGCAGTACTTC
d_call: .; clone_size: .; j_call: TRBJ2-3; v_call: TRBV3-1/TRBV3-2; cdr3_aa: CASSQGRQRLLGTDTQYF; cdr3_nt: TGTGCCAGCAGCCAAGGTCGGCAGCGGCTACTTGGCACAGATACGCAGTATTTT
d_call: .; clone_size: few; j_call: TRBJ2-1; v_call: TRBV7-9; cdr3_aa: CASSFQGGSYNEQFF; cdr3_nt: TGTGCCAGCAGCTTTCAGGGGGGCTCCTACAATGAGCAGTTCTTC
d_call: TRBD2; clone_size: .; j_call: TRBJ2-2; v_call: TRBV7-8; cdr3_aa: CASSLVVLAGGTGELFF; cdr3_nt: TGTGCCAGCAGCTTAGTGGTACTAGCGGGAGGGACCGGGGAGCTGTTTTTT
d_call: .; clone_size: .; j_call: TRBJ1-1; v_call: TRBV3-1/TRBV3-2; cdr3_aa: CASSDRFTHTEAFF; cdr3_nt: TGTGCCAGCAGCGACAGGTTCACCCACACTGAAGCTTTCTTT
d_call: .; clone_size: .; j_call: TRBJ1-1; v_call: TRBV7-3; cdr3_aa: CASSLSGLNTEAFF; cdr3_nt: TGTGCCAGCAGCTTATCCGGGTTGAACACTGAAGCTTTCTTT
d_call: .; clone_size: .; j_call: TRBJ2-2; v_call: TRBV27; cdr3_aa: CASSLFGFSSTGELFF; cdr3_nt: TGTGCCAGCAGTTTATTCGGTTTTTCGAGCACCGGGGAGCTGTTTTTT
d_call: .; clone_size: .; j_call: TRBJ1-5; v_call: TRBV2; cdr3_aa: CASSLPRGKQPQHF; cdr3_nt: TGTGCCAGCAGTTTGCCCAGGGGCAAACAGCCCCAGCATTTT
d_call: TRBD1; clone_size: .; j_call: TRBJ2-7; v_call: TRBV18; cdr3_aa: CASSFGQAYEQYF; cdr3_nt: TGTGCCAGCTCATTCGGACAGGCCTACGAGCAGTACTTC